This entry describes one T cell receptor (beta chain). What it binds is unknown. Trimming pared 5 bases from V and 6 bases from J, leaving 11 bases between. There are 13 residues in the CDR3. Germline V gene data show CDR1 as SGHTA and CDR2 as FQGNSA. Russia was home to the donors, healthy Caucasian individuals aged 6 to 90. Every donor provided 8.5 to 10 milliliters of peripheral blood. Whenever a sample was processed, at least 6.5 million PBMCs were isolated. This sample was taken from a study of blood T cells in healthy people across ages. Regarding the study as a whole: Comparison with aged donors showed that long-lived donors had more naive CD4+ cells and higher diversity.

PCR was performed a second time for 7 to 11 cycles using a sample-barcoded 5' primer and a J-beta primer mix. Each CDR3 protein is one row after TCRdb ran MiXCR on the 5' RACE reads. The sample lists around 1.7 million distinct CDR3 sequences; roughly 27% were seen once. The clonotype was recovered from a woman aged 30 to 39 in good health. Sequences were obtained from blood. The genes are TRBV7-2 and TRBJ2-1; no definite D call. CDR3 protein: CASSQIDFNEQFF. In DNA, the CDR3 is TGTGCCAGCAGCCAGATAGACTTCAATGAGCAGTTCTTC.